The sequence of this TCR beta chain was determined in a study of technical replicates of blood from four donors. This CDR3 is 15 amino acids long. Trimming removed 5 bases from V and 8 bases from J, with 22 bases in between. Germline CDR1 SGHDT, CDR2 YYEEEE. Only in-frame clones appear in the TCRdb table, and some are missing; sequencing was by immunoSEQ multiplex PCR. The data show 91,000 or so clones, about 94% seen once. Sequenced: T cells isolated from PBMCs. The chain recombines TRBV5-6 with TRBJ1-1; D is perhaps TRBD1 (6 bases). The clonotype was recovered from a human donor in good health. For the CDR3, the DNA is TGTGCCAGCAGTTTAGGGTCCGGGGACACTCAAGAAGCTTTCTTT. Its translation is CASSLGSGDTQEAFF.